This TCR beta chain was sequenced for a study of T-cell memory formation after mild COVID-19. As for the study in general: Clustering of TCRs was largely donor specific. General study points: Researchers could not confirm that second-wave clones peaking on day 37 targeted SARS-CoV-2. Among contracting clones, CD4+ were mainly CM/EM and CD8+ enriched in EMRA.

As to this clonotype: Antigen unknown.

V shed 10 bases and J 9 bases; nucleotides not matched to a gene: 11. This CDR3 region has 13 residues. Germline V gene data show CDR1 as ENHRY and CDR2 as SYGVKD. TCRalpha and TCRbeta libraries used 5'RACE with constant-segment primers and UMIs. From the 5' RACE reads, TCRdb called clonotypes with MiXCR, one entry per CDR3 protein. The top ten clones hold around a fifth of a sample with under 450,000 distinct CDR3 sequences, around an eighth of them seen once. Sequencing input: PBMCs or a T cell subset sorted from them (not recorded which). The origin of this receptor is a man in his late teens or twenties who had mild COVID-19 (a few samples of this study predate the infection). Cell type and time point are not known. This chain links TRBV10-3 with TRBJ1-5, with 8 bases fitting TRBD1. The CDR3 DNA reads as TGTGCCACTCAGGGACAGGCGGTGGGGCCCCAGCATTTT. It yields the protein CATQGQAVGPQHF.